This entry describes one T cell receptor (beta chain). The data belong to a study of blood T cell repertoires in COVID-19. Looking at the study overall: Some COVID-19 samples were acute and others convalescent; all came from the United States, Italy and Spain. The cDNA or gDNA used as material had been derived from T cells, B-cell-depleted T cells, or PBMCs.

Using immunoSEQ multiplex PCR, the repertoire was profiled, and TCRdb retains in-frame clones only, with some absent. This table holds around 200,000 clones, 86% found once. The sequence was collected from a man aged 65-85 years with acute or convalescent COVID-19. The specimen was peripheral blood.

CDR3 loop: CASGYWGLDTGELFF. For the CDR3, the DNA is TGTGCTAGTGGTTACTGGGGGCTGGACACCGGGGAGCTGTTTTTT. The chain joins TRBV12-5 to TRBJ2-2; D is possibly TRBD1 (6 bases). Germline V lookup: CDR1 LGHNT, CDR2 FRNRAP. V was shortened by 4 bases and J by 3 bases, with 12 bases between the two germline ends. CDR3 size: 15 residues. Together with reference TRBV12-5 and TRBJ2-2, the CDR3 gives the full variable domain: DARVTQTPRHKVTEMGQEVTMRCQPILGHNTVFWYRQTMMQGLELLAYFRNRAPLDDSGMPKDRFSAEMPDATLATLKIQPSEPRDSAVYFCASGYWGLDTGELFFGEGSRLTVL.